One and the same sample provided the 16 T cell receptor beta chains below, sequenced in a study of blood T cells in healthy people across ages. A second PCR of 7 to 11 cycles used a sample-barcoded 5' primer and a J-beta primer mix. TCRdb used MiXCR to reprocess the 5' RACE reads, holding one entry per CDR3 protein. The sample yields 1 million or so distinct CDR3 sequences, approximately 26% seen once. This sample also belongs to another study, concerning T cells of mothers and their children.

The specimen sequenced was blood. Receptors originate from a girl aged 2 to 9 in good health.

The chain links TRBV28 to TRBJ2-1; possibly TRBD2 for D (6 bases). Germline V gene sequence: CDR1 MDHEN, CDR2 SYDVKM. This CDR3 comprises 16 residues. Trimming left V 3 bases short and J 0 bases short, with 12 bases between. CDR3 sequence (DNA): TGTGCCAGCAGTTTTGTCGCGGGGAGCTCCTACAATGAGCAGTTCTTC. It translates to CASSFVAGSSYNEQFF.

The table lists this clonotype with a few counts. The chain is built from TRBV7-3 and TRBJ2-5; D call uncertain. CDR3 length: 15 residues. Trimming removed 1 base from V and 4 bases from J, with 13 bases in between. The germline V gene encodes CDR1 SGHTA and CDR2 FQGTGA. The CDR3 sequence is CASSLSLTTGETQYF. The CDR3, as DNA: TGTGCCAGCAGCTTAAGCTTGACCACGGGAGAGACCCAGTACTTC.

The J gene is TRBJ2-5, the V gene TRBV28, with D unclear. The J call may be mistaken, given a closer DNA end match to TRBJ2-1. Germline-derived CDR1 and CDR2 are MDHEN and SYDVKM. The CDR3 is 13 amino acids. In DNA, the CDR3 is TGTGCCAGCAGTTCGCGGTGGCGCAATGAGCAGTTCTTC. It yields the protein CASSSRWRNEQFF.

There are a few counts of this clonotype. The rearrangement uses TRBV3-1 and TRBJ2-3; no reliable D call. V dropped 0 bases and J dropped 4 bases, with 14 bases sitting between them. Looked up from germline, CDR1 is LGHDT and CDR2 is YNNKEL (reference sequence). CDR3 length: 16 amino acids. CDR3 DNA: TGTGCCAGCAGCCAAGATTGGGGTAGATTCGCAGATACGCAGTATTTT. This encodes CASSQDWGRFADTQYF.

This rearrangement joins TRBV3-1 to TRBJ2-1; D is undetermined. The V gene's germline CDR1 is LGHDT and CDR2 YNNKEL (reference sequence). There are 16 residues in the CDR3. The V end lost 1 base, the J end lost 2 bases, and 12 bases lay between the germline ends. CDR3 in DNA: TGTGCCAGCAGCCAAGGTTCCAAGAGAACCTACAATGAGCAGTTCTTC. Translating gives CASSQGSKRTYNEQFF.

The chain is built from TRBV28 and TRBJ2-5; 7 positions match TRBD1. The J call may be wrong; the DNA end is better matched by TRBJ2-1. This CDR3 has 15 amino acids. Germline CDR1 and CDR2: MDHEN and SYDVKM. CDR3 residues: CASRLTGIPYNEQFF. The CDR3 nucleotides read TGTGCCAGCAGGTTGACAGGGATCCCCTACAATGAGCAGTTCTTC.

The chain uses TRBV6-6 and TRBJ2-3; D might be TRBD2 (6 bases). The CDR3 has 15 residues. Germline values: CDR1 MNHNY, CDR2 SVGAGI (reference sequence). V was clipped by 2 bases and J by 1 base, with 10 bases between them. The CDR3: CASSYVGGGTDTQYF. The CDR3 nucleotides read TGTGCCAGCAGTTACGTGGGGGGAGGCACAGATACGCAGTATTTT.

CDR3 sequence (DNA): TGTGCCAGCAGTGAATCTCAGATCCGCACAGATACGCAGTATTTT. Its protein is CASSESQIRTDTQYF. The chain links TRBV2 to TRBJ2-3; no definite D call. The CDR3 consists of 15 residues. The germline CDR1 and CDR2 sequences are SNHLY and FYNNEI. V lost 2 bases to trimming and J lost 1 base, with 10 bases between them.

The chain couples TRBV6-4 to TRBJ2-1; TRBD1 is a possible D gene (5 bases). Germline lookup yields CDR1 MRHNA and CDR2 SNTAGT. CDR3 length: 15 amino acids. V dropped 2 bases and J dropped 5 bases, with 13 bases sitting between them. As DNA, the CDR3 is TGTGCCAGCAGTGACGATGCAACAGGCCACAATGAGCAGTTCTTC. It codes for CASSDDATGHNEQFF.

This chain joins TRBV29-1 and TRBJ1-1; D is undetermined. Per germline, CDR1 SQVTM and CDR2 ANQGSEA. The length of the CDR3 is 13 residues. Trimming took off 4 bases at V and 0 bases at J, with 9 bases between the two ends. The CDR3 DNA reads TGCAGCGTTGTGTTGAGCTTGAACACTGAAGCTTTCTTT. This encodes CSVVLSLNTEAFF.

The CDR3 loop reads CASSPFIMNTEAFF. The CDR3 DNA follows: TGTGCCAGCAGCCCATTTATCATGAACACTGAAGCTTTCTTT. The chain is built from TRBV7-2 and TRBJ1-1; D gene uncertain. V lost 5 bases to trimming and J lost 0 bases, with 10 bases between them. This CDR3 region has 14 residues. Germline CDR1 and CDR2: SGHTA and FQGNSA.

This clonotype turned up a few times. One end of the junction varies from germline; a read error may be responsible. The gene calls are TRBV5-1 and TRBJ2-2, with 8 bases that match TRBD2. Germline V gives CDR1 SGHRS, CDR2 YFSETQ. The CDR3 is 18 residues long. The DNA of the CDR3 is TGCGCCAGCAGCTTGAGGCCGGCCGGGGGGGCGAACACCGGGGAGCCGTTTTTT. Protein: CASSLRPAGGANTGEPFF.

This chain uses TRBV4-1 with TRBJ1-4; possibly TRBD1 for D (6 bases). V dropped 3 bases and J dropped 9 bases, with 8 bases sitting between them. The CDR3 extends over 12 amino acids. Looked up from germline, CDR1 is MGHRA and CDR2 is YSYEKL. For the CDR3, the DNA is TGCGCCAGCAGCCACCAGGGGCAAAAACTGTTTTTT. Translating it yields CASSHQGQKLFF.

The chain couples TRBV20-1 to TRBJ2-1; 12 nucleotides match TRBD2. Trimming cost V 1 base and J 12 bases; bases outside gene matches: 7. The CDR3 sequence is 14 residues long. CDR1 is DFQATT, CDR2 SNEGSKA, per germline (reference sequence). DNA of the CDR3: TGCAGTGCTAGAGCCCCTGGACTAGCGGGAAGGCAGTTCTTC. Translated, it gives CSARAPGLAGRQFF.

This chain joins TRBV6-2 or TRBV6-3 and TRBJ2-7; the match to TRBD1 covers 7 bases. The V gene end was trimmed by 7 bases and the J gene end by 4 bases; junction bases not matched to a gene: 10. The CDR3 has 14 amino acids. From germline, CDR1 is MNHEY and CDR2 SVGEGT. CDR3 sequence: CASTQTTGMYEQYF. Here the CDR3 DNA reads TGTGCCAGCACTCAAACGACAGGGATGTACGAGCAGTACTTC.

The chain employs TRBV6-1 and TRBJ1-2; D is perhaps TRBD1 (5 bases). The CDR3 is made up of 17 amino acids. The germline CDR1 and CDR2 sequences are MNHNS and SASEGT. V was cut by 6 bases and J by 4 bases, with 24 bases left in between. The CDR3 sequence is CASRGPAILDISYGYTF. In DNA form, the CDR3 reads TGTGCCAGCAGGGGACCCGCGATCCTGGACATAAGCTATGGCTACACCTTC.